The 20 T cell receptor beta chains below all came from one sample that was sequenced in a study of blood T cell repertoires in COVID-19. TCRdb's table, derived via immunoSEQ multiplex PCR, lists solely in-frame clones and lacks some. Of fewer than 500,000 clones in the sample, about nine tenths were seen once. Sequences were obtained from peripheral blood. The receptors stem from a woman in her twenties or thirties with active or convalescent COVID-19.

Of note for this clone: At the DNA level, this CDR3 is encoded by other sequences in the same sample as well. The V and J genes are TRBV10-3 and TRBJ2-7; TRBD1 aligns across 12 bases. After removal of 6 bases from V and 4 bases from J, the junction contained 7 bases not matched to a gene. This CDR3 is 15 amino acids long. Per the germline V gene, CDR1 is ENHRY and CDR2 is SYGVKD. The CDR3 sequence: CAISEPGQGAYEQYF. CDR3 nucleotide sequence: TGTGCCATCAGCGAACCGGGACAGGGGGCTTACGAGCAGTACTTC.

This chain uses TRBV2 with TRBJ2-4, with a possible D match to TRBD2 (6 bases). V was cut by 4 bases and J by 0 bases, with 10 bases left in between. This CDR3 is 15 amino acids long. Germline V gene lookup returns CDR1 SNHLY and CDR2 FYNNEI. DNA for the CDR3: TGTGCCAGCAGTGGGAGGGAAATAGCCAAAAACATTCAGTACTTC. Protein: CASSGREIAKNIQYF.

This clone has a single count. The rearrangement links TRBV25-1 to TRBJ1-2; tentatively, D is TRBD1 (6 bases). Germline CDR1 reads MGHDK; CDR2 reads SYGVNS. The CDR3 has 15 residues. Trimming cost V 6 bases and J 5 bases, with 19 bases left between them. CDR3 in DNA: TGTGCCAGCAGACAAAGCGGGGGGCAGGATTATGGCTACACCTTC. Protein product: CASRQSGGQDYGYTF.

The V gene is TRBV18, the J gene TRBJ1-4; 7 positions agree with TRBD1. J gave up 8 bases and V 3 bases, and 9 bases lay outside the gene matches. Germline values: CDR1 KGHSH, CDR2 LQKENI. The CDR3 consists of 15 residues. CDR3 residues: CASSPPSTGREKLFF. CDR3 nucleotides: TGTGCCAGCTCACCCCCTTCGACAGGGAGGGAAAAACTGTTTTTT. The full variable domain, its missing parts supplied by reference TRBV18 and TRBJ1-4, is NAGVMQNPRHLVRRRGQEARLRCSPMKGHSHVYWYRQLPEEGLKFMVYLQKENIIDESGMPKERFSAEFPKEGPSILRIQQVVRGDSAAYFCASSPPSTGREKLFFGSGTQLSVL.

The chain employs TRBV29-1 and TRBJ1-1; D remains unclear. The CDR3 covers 13 residues. V shed 4 bases and J shed 4 bases, with 13 bases lying between them. CDR1 is SQVTM, CDR2 ANQGSEA, per germline. The CDR3 loop is CSVAAVLSTEAFF. CDR3 bases: TGCAGCGTTGCGGCGGTTCTGAGCACTGAAGCTTTCTTT.

This clone was observed a single time. V and J are TRBV27 and TRBJ1-2, with D possibly TRBD1 on 5 matching bases. The V and J ends lost 5 bases and 8 bases respectively, with 15 bases between them. Germline V lookup: CDR1 MNHEY, CDR2 SMNVEV (reference sequence). The CDR3 contains 13 residues. The CDR3 reads CASSRQGGGGYTF. The CDR3 bases are TGTGCCAGCAGTCGTCAGGGAGGTGGAGGCTACACCTTC.

The chain links TRBV7-9 to TRBJ2-5; 13 bases map to TRBD2. From germline, CDR1 is SEHNR and CDR2 FQNEAQ (reference sequence). Unmatched junction bases numbered 3, after V lost 0 bases and J lost 2 bases. This CDR3 contains 17 residues. The CDR3 loop is CASSLARTSGRQETQYF. The CDR3 DNA sequence: TGTGCCAGCAGCTTAGCGAGGACTAGCGGGAGACAAGAGACCCAGTACTTC.

The chain combines TRBV12-3 or TRBV12-4 with TRBJ1-1; D call uncertain. V shed 7 bases and J shed 3 bases, with 12 bases lying between them. The CDR3 is made up of 13 amino acids. CDR3 region: CASTLGVDTEAFF. In nucleotides, the CDR3 is TGTGCCAGCACCCTGGGAGTGGACACTGAAGCTTTCTTT.

The chain employs TRBV10-2 and TRBJ2-5; TRBD1 might be the D (6 bases). CDR3 length: 14 amino acids. The V end was cut by 6 bases, the J end by 7 bases, with 18 bases between. Germline values: CDR1 WSHSY, CDR2 SAAADI. The chain's CDR3 is CASRLGAALGTQYF. CDR3 DNA: TGCGCCAGCAGGTTGGGGGCTGCCTTGGGGACCCAGTACTTC.

The V gene is TRBV3-1 (or the pseudogene TRBV3-2), the J gene TRBJ2-2, with a possible D match to TRBD1 (6 bases). Germline-derived CDR1 and CDR2 are LGHDT and YNNKEL (reference sequence). The CDR3 sequence is 12 residues long. Deletions cut 6 bases from V and 6 bases from J, with 8 bases between. The DNA of the CDR3 is TGTGCCAGCAGTTACAGGGCCGGGGAGCTGTTTTTT. This sequence encodes CASSYRAGELFF.

The gene calls are TRBV27 and TRBJ2-7; 7 nucleotides match TRBD2. CDR3 size: 14 residues. The germline V gene encodes CDR1 MNHEY and CDR2 SMNVEV (reference sequence). V was pared by 2 bases and J by 5 bases, with 6 bases of the junction left unmatched. CDR3 coding DNA: TGTGCCAGCAGTTTAAGGGGACTAATCCACGAGCAGTACTTC. Translation gives CASSLRGLIHEQYF.

The chain uses TRBV11-2 and TRBJ1-5; a weak D match, TRBD1 (5 bases). The V gene lost 5 bases and the J gene lost 4 bases, with 9 bases spanning the gap. The CDR3 runs to 13 residues. From germline, CDR1 is SGHAT and CDR2 FQNNGV. The CDR3 region is CASSARQNQPQHF. In DNA form, the CDR3 reads TGTGCCAGCAGCGCAAGACAGAATCAGCCCCAGCATTTT.

The chain is built from TRBV29-1 and TRBJ1-3; possible D gene TRBD1, 5 bases. CDR3 length: 12 amino acids. Trimming took 4 bases from V and 1 from J, leaving 5 bases between them. Germline assignment: CDR1 SQVTM and CDR2 ANQGSEA. This CDR3 is CSVGQSGNTIYF. As DNA, the CDR3 is TGCAGCGTTGGACAGTCTGGAAACACCATATATTTT.

The chain combines TRBV5-1 with TRBJ2-1; 15 bases are shared with TRBD2. Trimming cost V 4 bases and J 4 bases; bases outside gene matches: 6. There are 17 residues in the CDR3. Looked up from germline, CDR1 is SGHRS and CDR2 is YFSETQ. The CDR3 spells CASSGLAGGAKYNEQFF. DNA for the CDR3: TGCGCCAGCAGCGGACTAGCGGGAGGGGCAAAGTACAATGAGCAGTTCTTC.

CDR3 DNA sequence: TGTGCCAGCAGCTTTAATGGGCTCGGGCAGGGGGCTTATGGCTACACCTTC. Protein sequence: CASSFNGLGQGAYGYTF. The chain has TRBV5-6 and TRBJ1-2; TRBD1 agrees at 8 bases. This CDR3 is built from 17 residues. The V and J ends lost 2 bases and 5 bases, in that order; junction bases with no gene match: 14. CDR1 SGHDT and CDR2 YYEEEE come from the germline V gene.

The chain combines TRBV5-4 with TRBJ1-1; D gene unclear. Trimming left V 0 bases short and J 2 bases short, with 8 bases between. The CDR3 runs 14 residues. Per the germline V gene, CDR1 is SGHNT and CDR2 is YYREEE (reference sequence). The CDR3 protein is CASSLGLPNTEAFF. Written as DNA, the CDR3 is TGTGCCAGCAGCTTGGGGCTCCCCAACACTGAAGCTTTCTTT.

The genes are TRBV7-2 and TRBJ1-6; D not certain. CDR3 length: 19 amino acids. V shed 3 bases and J shed 10 bases, with 28 bases lying between them. The germline gives CDR1 SGHTA, CDR2 FQGNSA. The CDR3 DNA reads as TGTGCCAGCAGCTTGTGGGTCCCTCGGACTCTAAGGGAACGGTCACCCCTCCACTTT. This gives the protein CASSLWVPRTLRERSPLHF.

The chain is built from TRBV4-1 and TRBJ1-1, with D tentatively TRBD1 (6 bases). Trimming removed 8 bases at V and 1 base at J, with 20 bases between. Germline lookup yields CDR1 MGHRA and CDR2 YSYEKL. The CDR3 length is 16 residues. In nucleotides, the CDR3 is TGCGCCAGCGTAGCGGGGACACAAAACCCGAACACTGAAGCTTTCTTT. Its protein is CASVAGTQNPNTEAFF.

V and J are TRBV6-4 and TRBJ1-5; perhaps TRBD1 as D (6 bases). V gave up 4 bases and J gave up 1 base, with 20 bases separating them. The germline V gene encodes CDR1 MRHNA and CDR2 SNTAGT. This CDR3 contains 18 residues. DNA of the CDR3: TGTGCCAGCAGTGGACTAAAATCAGGGGAGGGAAGCAATCAGCCCCAGCATTTT. Residues: CASSGLKSGEGSNQPQHF.

J is TRBJ2-1 and V is TRBV3-1 (or the pseudogene TRBV3-2); D remains unclear. V was pared by 6 bases and J by 0 bases, with 18 bases between. CDR3 length equals 17 residues. The germline V gene has CDR1 LGHDT and CDR2 YNNKEL (reference sequence). CDR3 nucleotides: TGTGCCAGCAGTCCAAGATTAAGCAAGAGCTCCTACAATGAGCAGTTCTTC. Protein sequence: CASSPRLSKSSYNEQFF.